This TCR beta chain comes out of a study of blood T cell repertoires in COVID-19. Here immunoSEQ multiplex PCR was the method, and the copy in TCRdb shows in-frame clones only, minus some. There are around 280,000 clones in the sample; 85% to 90% occur only once, and 1.3% lies in the top ten. The CDR3 length is 13 residues. The V gene lost 7 bases and the J gene lost 4 bases, with 11 bases spanning the gap. The sequence was collected from a man between 65 and 85 years old with acute or convalescent COVID-19. The specimen sequenced was peripheral blood. The chain couples TRBV12-3 or TRBV12-4 to TRBJ1-5; D gene unclear. CDR3 loop: CASTAVGNQPQHF. The CDR3 DNA reads as TGTGCCAGCACCGCGGTCGGGAATCAGCCCCAGCATTTT.